This passage covers 19 T cell receptor beta chains from one sample sequenced in a study of T cells in Graves' hyperthyroidism and ophthalmopathy. The investigators amplified TCR beta CDR3 regions from RNA transcripts. First-round RT-PCR with HTBI primers amplified the TCR CDR3 region. TCRdb called the multiplex PCR reads again in MiXCR, with one record for every CDR3 protein. The table lists about 680,000 distinct CDR3 sequences, 35% of them singletons. Input material: blood. The receptors stem from a woman aged 40-49 years with Graves' hyperthyroidism.

This clonotype came up a few times. The gene calls are TRBV5-1 and TRBJ1-3; D gene uncertain. This CDR3 contains 16 residues. The V and J ends lost 2 bases and 0 bases respectively, with 12 bases between them. CDR1 and CDR2 (germline): SGHRS, YFSETQ. The CDR3 nucleotides are TGCGCCAGCAGCTTCGGGCAGTTTGGCTCTGGAAACACCATATATTTT. Translating it yields CASSFGQFGSGNTIYF.

V gene TRBV25-1 combines with J gene TRBJ1-2, with D tentatively TRBD1 (6 bases). This CDR3 has 15 amino acids. The V gene's germline CDR1 is MGHDK and CDR2 SYGVNS. Trimming left V 11 bases short and J 4 bases short, with 23 bases between. The CDR3 DNA sequence: TGTGCCTGGAGGGTCAATACAGGGATTAGCTATGGCTACACCTTC. Its translation: CAWRVNTGISYGYTF.

CDR3 nucleotides: TGTGCCAGCAGTGAAGTCCAACGGCGCACAGATACGCAGTATTTT. It yields the protein CASSEVQRRTDTQYF. The chain has TRBV2 and TRBJ2-3; D gene ambiguous. V gave up 1 base and J gave up 1 base, with 9 bases separating them. The CDR3 extends over 15 amino acids. Germline V gene sequence: CDR1 SNHLY, CDR2 FYNNEI.

This clonotype has more than one count but fewer than ten. This sequence joins TRBV4-3 and TRBJ1-5, with D tentatively TRBD1 (6 bases). Germline V gene lookup returns CDR1 LGHNA and CDR2 YSLEER. V lost 0 bases and J lost 3, with 9 bases in between. This CDR3 has 15 amino acids. The chain's CDR3 is CASSQEAGVNQPQHF. CDR3 nucleotide sequence: TGCGCCAGCAGCCAAGAGGCAGGGGTCAATCAGCCCCAGCATTTT.

This clonotype was counted between two and nine times. The chain is built from TRBV28 and TRBJ2-5, with 7 bases fitting TRBD1. This CDR3 has 14 residues. CDR1 MDHEN and CDR2 SYDVKM come from the germline V gene. After removal of 7 bases from V and 4 bases from J, the junction contained 9 bases not matched to a gene. This CDR3 is CASTMRGQGETQYF. CDR3 DNA: TGTGCCAGCACCATGAGGGGGCAGGGAGAGACCCAGTACTTC.

This clonotype was observed at least ten times. This sequence joins TRBV2 and TRBJ2-7; 8 nucleotides align to TRBD2. The J segment lost 2 bases and the V segment lost 6 bases, leaving 6 bases of the junction unmatched. The CDR3 is 14 residues long. CDR1 and CDR2 from the germline V gene are SNHLY and FYNNEI. The CDR3 DNA reads TGTGCCAGCAGGATAGCGGGAACCACCTACGAGCAGTACTTC. Protein: CASRIAGTTYEQYF.

Only a few counts were recorded for this clonotype. The V and J genes are TRBV5-1 and TRBJ1-2, with D maybe TRBD1 (5 bases). Germline CDR1 and CDR2: SGHRS and YFSETQ. This CDR3 contains 14 residues. V dropped 5 bases and J dropped 7 bases, with 18 bases sitting between them. CDR3 in amino acids: CASSKGTERGGYTF. The CDR3 DNA reads as TGCGCCAGCAGTAAAGGGACTGAGAGAGGTGGCTACACCTTC. The full variable domain, completed using reference TRBV5-1 and TRBJ1-2, is KAGVTQTPRYLIKTRGQQVTLSCSPISGHRSVSWYQQTPGQGLQFLFEYFSETQRNKGNFPGRFSGRQFSNSRSEMNVSTLELGDSALYLCASSKGTERGGYTFGSGTRLTVV.

V usage is TRBV7-9 and J usage is TRBJ2-7; 7 positions agree with TRBD1. V was pared by 2 bases and J by 4 bases, with 14 bases of the junction left unmatched. The CDR3 has 17 residues. Germline V lookup: CDR1 SEHNR, CDR2 FQNEAQ (reference sequence). The DNA for the CDR3 is TGTGCCAGCAGCTTACGGCGTCCCCGGGACAGCTTATACGAGCAGTACTTC. It translates to CASSLRRPRDSLYEQYF.

This clonotype was counted ten times or more. This rearrangement joins TRBV5-5 to TRBJ1-2; possible D gene TRBD1, 6 bases. V gave up 5 bases and J gave up 2 bases, with 16 bases separating them. The CDR3 length is 15 residues. CDR1 is SGHKS, CDR2 YYEKEE, per germline (reference sequence). This chain's CDR3 is CASSVAGAGNYGYTF. CDR3 coding DNA: TGTGCCAGCAGTGTTGCGGGGGCAGGCAACTATGGCTACACCTTC.

The chain links TRBV6-5 to TRBJ2-2; a possible D gene is TRBD2 (6 bases). The CDR3 has 17 residues. The germline gives CDR1 MNHEY, CDR2 SVGAGI. V shed 4 bases and J shed 0 bases, with 15 bases lying between them. CDR3 sequence reads: CASSLVGGGTNTGELFF. The DNA of the CDR3 is TGTGCCAGCAGTTTAGTCGGTGGCGGGACGAACACCGGGGAGCTGTTTTTT.

To note about this clonotype: The CDR3 end shows no conserved phenylalanine or tryptophan, and so a read error is likely. This chain connects TRBV5-4 to TRBJ2-7; 9 bases align to TRBD1. The V and J ends lost 3 bases and 0 bases, in that order; junction bases with no gene match: 4. The CDR3 consists of 15 residues. Germline V CDR1 and CDR2: SGHNT, YYREEE (reference sequence). The CDR3 loop is CASSWGQGFSYEQYL. CDR3 nucleotide sequence: TGTGCCAGCAGCTGGGGACAGGGATTCTCCTACGAGCAGTACCTC.

In its sample, this clonotype was seen a few times. The rearrangement uses TRBV19 and TRBJ1-3, with TRBD1 matching over 8 bases. V lost 9 bases and J lost 0; bases outside the gene matches: 10. Germline CDR1 is LNHDA and CDR2 is SQIVND (reference sequence). This CDR3 is 16 amino acids long. The CDR3 is CASKEQGASSGNTIYF. The CDR3 coding sequence is TGTGCCAGCAAAGAGCAGGGGGCGAGCTCTGGAAACACCATATATTTT. Full variable domain (rest looked up from reference TRBV19 and TRBJ1-3): DGGITQSPKYLFRKEGQNVTLSCEQNLNHDAMYWYRQDPGQGLRLIYYSQIVNDFQKGDIAEGYSVSREKKESFPLTVTSAQKNPTAFYLCASKEQGASSGNTIYFGEGSWLTVV.

This clonotype was counted a few times. The chain joins TRBV10-3 to TRBJ1-5; 8 bases align to TRBD1. The CDR3 totals 14 residues. J was trimmed by 4 bases and V by 10 bases; bases with no gene match: 9. Germline CDR1 is ENHRY and CDR2 is SYGVKD. CDR3 protein: CASSKRQGNQPQHF. The CDR3, as DNA: TGTGCCAGCAGCAAACGACAGGGGAATCAGCCCCAGCATTTT.

The genes are TRBV6-4 and TRBJ2-7; D is undetermined. The CDR3 is 13 amino acids. CDR1 MRHNA and CDR2 SNTAGT come from the germline V gene. V shed 3 bases and J shed 5 bases, with 11 bases lying between them. DNA of the CDR3: TGTGCCAGCAGTGAATGGGAATCAAACGAGCAGTACTTC. The encoded protein is CASSEWESNEQYF.

The chain has TRBV12-3 or TRBV12-4 and TRBJ1-2, with 8 bases aligning to TRBD1. Germline trimming cut 6 bases from V and 4 bases from J; bases unmatched to any gene: 13. The CDR3 covers 16 residues. The CDR3 DNA reads as TGTGCCAGCAGCCAAGTGCGTACAGGGGGATCCTATGGCTACACCTTC. The encoded protein is CASSQVRTGGSYGYTF.

The sample holds a few counts of this clonotype. The chain recombines TRBV29-1 with TRBJ2-1; no definite D call. The germline CDR1 and CDR2 sequences are SQVTM and ANQGSEA. The CDR3 has 14 amino acids. Trimming removed 2 bases at V and 0 bases at J, with 8 bases between. CDR3: CSVESTSSYNEQFF. The CDR3 DNA is TGCAGCGTTGAATCTACGTCCTCCTACAATGAGCAGTTCTTC.

The chain uses TRBV24-1 and TRBJ1-1; tentatively, D is TRBD1 (6 bases). Germline V gene lookup returns CDR1 KGHDR and CDR2 SFDVKD. The CDR3 has 16 residues. Trimming left V 1 base short and J 5 bases short, with 16 bases between. CDR3 nucleotides: TGTGCCACCAGTGATTTCGTACAGGGTCGAAGGACTGAAGCTTTCTTT. Translated, it gives CATSDFVQGRRTEAFF.

V is TRBV9 and J is TRBJ2-6; the D is unclear. CDR3 length equals 16 residues. Germline CDR1 is SGDLS and CDR2 is YYNGEE. V lost 1 base and J lost 3, with 11 bases in between. The CDR3 is CASSVSPQVGANVLTF. The CDR3 region has the DNA TGTGCCAGCAGCGTAAGCCCCCAAGTTGGGGCCAACGTCCTGACTTTC.

This chain connects TRBV9 to TRBJ1-5; 8 bases are a match to TRBD1. The CDR3 contains 14 residues. V lost 4 bases, J lost 7 bases, and 7 bases stayed unmatched. The germline V gene has CDR1 SGDLS and CDR2 YYNGEE. CDR3 in DNA: TGTGCCAGCAGCCTTGACAGGGGAGACCAGCCCCAGCATTTT. Its protein is CASSLDRGDQPQHF.